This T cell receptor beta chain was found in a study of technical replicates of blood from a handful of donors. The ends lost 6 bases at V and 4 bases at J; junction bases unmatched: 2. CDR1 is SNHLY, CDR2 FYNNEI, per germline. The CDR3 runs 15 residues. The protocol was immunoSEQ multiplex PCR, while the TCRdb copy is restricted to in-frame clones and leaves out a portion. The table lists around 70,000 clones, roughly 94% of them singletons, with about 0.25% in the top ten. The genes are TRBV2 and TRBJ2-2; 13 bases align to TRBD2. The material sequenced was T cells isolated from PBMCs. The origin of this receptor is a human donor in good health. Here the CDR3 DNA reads TGTGCCAGCAGCGGACTAGCGGGAGCCACCGGGGAGCTGTTTTTT. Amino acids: CASSGLAGATGELFF. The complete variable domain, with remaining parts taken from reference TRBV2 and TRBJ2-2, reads EPEVTQTPSHQVTQMGQEVILRCVPISNHLYFYWYRQILGQKVEFLVSFYNNEISEKSEIFDDQFSVERPDGSNFTLKIRSTKLEDSAMYFCASSGLAGATGELFFGEGSRLTVL.